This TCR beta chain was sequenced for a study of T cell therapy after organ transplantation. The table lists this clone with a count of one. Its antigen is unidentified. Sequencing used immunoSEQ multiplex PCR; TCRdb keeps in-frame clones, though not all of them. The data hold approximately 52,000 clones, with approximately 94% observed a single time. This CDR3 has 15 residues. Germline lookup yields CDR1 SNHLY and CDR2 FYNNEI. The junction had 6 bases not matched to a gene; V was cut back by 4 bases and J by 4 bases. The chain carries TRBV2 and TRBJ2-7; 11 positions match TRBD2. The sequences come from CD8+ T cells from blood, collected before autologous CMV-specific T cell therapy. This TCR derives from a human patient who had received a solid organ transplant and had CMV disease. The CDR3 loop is CASSGSGRAVYEQYF. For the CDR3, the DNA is TGTGCCAGCAGTGGTAGCGGGAGGGCCGTATACGAGCAGTACTTC. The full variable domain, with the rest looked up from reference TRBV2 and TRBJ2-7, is EPEVTQTPSHQVTQMGQEVILRCVPISNHLYFYWYRQILGQKVEFLVSFYNNEISEKSEIFDDQFSVERPDGSNFTLKIRSTKLEDSAMYFCASSGSGRAVYEQYFGPGTRLTVT.